This passage covers 31 T cell receptor beta chains from one sample sequenced in a study of T cells after yellow fever vaccination (dated by TCRdb to between 2017 and 2020). The protocol used for the library was 5' RACE. Data came from an Illumina HiSeq 2500. TCRdb reanalyzed the raw reads on its own, using fastp at Q25 for trimming and MiXCR for clone calling, and kept in-frame beta chains. Each record represents a unique CDR3 protein, reported with the most common genes and DNA among its rows. For this sample there are about 550,000 distinct CDR3 sequences; 15% to 20% appear just once. 14% of the sample is held by the ten biggest clonotypes. What this sample's treatment or condition label stands for: live attenuated yellow fever vaccine strain. Sequencing used PBMCs, obtained 15 days after the yellow fever booster vaccination. The receptors were gathered from a man aged 25-45 years who received the YFV17D yellow fever vaccine.

Only a few counts were recorded for this clonotype. The rearrangement uses TRBV27 and TRBJ2-3, with D possibly TRBD2 on 6 matching bases. Looked up from germline, CDR1 is MNHEY and CDR2 is SMNVEV (reference sequence). The CDR3 consists of 16 residues. Trimming stripped 2 bases from V and 4 bases from J, with 16 bases between. CDR3 residues: CASSLRGGTAPDTQYF. The CDR3, as DNA: TGTGCCAGCAGTTTACGAGGCGGGACGGCGCCAGATACGCAGTATTTT.

This clonotype has more than one count but fewer than ten. The rearrangement joins TRBV7-9 to TRBJ1-2, with D unclear. The CDR3 loop spans 13 amino acids. Germline CDR1 and CDR2: SEHNR and FQNEAQ (reference sequence). Trimming removed 3 bases from V and 8 bases from J, with 13 bases in between. The CDR3 reads CASSFVPRRGYTF. As DNA, the CDR3 is TGTGCCAGCAGCTTCGTTCCTCGGCGGGGCTACACCTTC.

This clonotype was found a few times. The chain couples TRBV5-4 to TRBJ2-2; D remains unclear. Trimming removed 3 bases from V and 2 bases from J, with 8 bases in between. This CDR3 is 14 amino acids long. Germline CDR1 and CDR2: SGHNT and YYREEE (reference sequence). The CDR3 DNA reads TGTGCCAGCAGCTCCAGCGCCAACACCGGGGAGCTGTTTTTT. It is translated as CASSSSANTGELFF.

The chain links TRBV27 to TRBJ1-6; 8 bases line up with TRBD1. This CDR3 has 15 amino acids. Germline V gene sequence: CDR1 MNHEY, CDR2 SMNVEV (reference sequence). The ends lost 3 bases at V and 10 bases at J; junction bases unmatched: 8. CDR3 protein: CASSFGTGLYSPLHF. CDR3 in DNA: TGTGCCAGCAGTTTCGGGACAGGACTTTACTCACCCCTCCACTTT.

A few counts support this clonotype. The CDR3 DNA reads TGTGCCAGCTATACAGGGGGCCTTGCCTTGATAAGCGAGCAGTACTTC. Translating it yields CASYTGGLALISEQYF. The chain uses TRBV5-4 and TRBJ2-7, with 9 bases identical to TRBD1. Per germline, CDR1 SGHNT and CDR2 YYREEE (reference sequence). This CDR3 is 16 amino acids long. V shed 7 bases and J 6 bases; nucleotides not matched to a gene: 17. Full variable domain (missing parts from reference TRBV5-4 and TRBJ2-7): ETGVTQSPTHLIKTRGQQVTLRCSSQSGHNTVSWYQQALGQGPQFIFQYYREEENGRGNFPPRFSGLQFPNYSSELNVNALELDDSALYLCASYTGGLALISEQYFGPGTRLTVT.

J is TRBJ2-3 and V is TRBV15, with 7 nucleotides matching TRBD1. The V segment lost 4 bases and the J segment 2 bases; nucleotides outside the gene matches: 12. Germline V gives CDR1 LNHNV, CDR2 YYDKDF (reference sequence). This CDR3 comprises 17 residues. The CDR3 DNA sequence: TGTGCCACCAGCACCTGGTCGGAGACAGGGTTCACAGATACGCAGTATTTT. It specifies CATSTWSETGFTDTQYF.

The chain has TRBV7-9 and TRBJ2-1; maybe TRBD2 (5 bases). Trimming took off 5 bases at V and 12 bases at J, with 14 bases between the two ends. Germline CDR1 and CDR2: SEHNR and FQNEAQ (reference sequence). The CDR3 is made up of 12 amino acids. CDR3 region: CASSTPSLVQFF. For the CDR3, the DNA is TGTGCCAGCAGCACCCCTAGCCTTGTGCAGTTCTTC.

CDR3 nucleotide sequence: TGCAGTGCTAGAAATGGGCGGGAGGGGGAGAAAGAGACCCAGTACTTC. It yields the protein CSARNGREGEKETQYF. The chain recombines TRBV20-1 with TRBJ2-5; TRBD2 aligns across 9 bases. The germline CDR1 and CDR2 sequences are DFQATT and SNEGSKA (reference sequence). Losses at the gene ends were 2 bases for V and 3 bases for J; bases not matched to a gene: 10. The CDR3 spans 16 residues.

This clonotype was seen only a few times. The rearrangement joins TRBV15 to TRBJ2-1, with 14 bases matching TRBD2. The germline V gene encodes CDR1 LNHNV and CDR2 YYDKDF (reference sequence). V was pared by 3 bases and J by 6 bases, with 1 base of the junction left unmatched. The CDR3 totals 15 residues. The CDR3 bases are TGTGCCACCAGCAGGGGACTAGCGGGAGTCAATGAGCAGTTCTTC. Amino acids: CATSRGLAGVNEQFF.

This rearrangement joins TRBV7-3 to TRBJ2-1; D gene ambiguous. Germline CDR1 is SGHTA and CDR2 is FQGTGA. This CDR3 comprises 16 residues. Trimming pared 5 bases from V and 4 bases from J, leaving 18 bases between. The CDR3 DNA sequence: TGTGCCAGCAGCCCTTACGCGCGTATTAGTTACAATGAGCAGTTCTTC. Translated, it gives CASSPYARISYNEQFF.

In this sample, this clonotype turned up a few times. The rearrangement uses TRBV14 and TRBJ2-3, with TRBD2 matching over 10 bases. The ends lost 2 bases at V and 6 bases at J; junction bases unmatched: 5. Looked up from germline, CDR1 is SGHDN and CDR2 is FVKESK. This CDR3 contains 15 residues. The CDR3 DNA sequence: TGTGCCAGCAGCCAACTAGCGGGAGCACGGGATACGCAGTATTTT. Its protein product is CASSQLAGARDTQYF. The variable domain in full, with the rest retrieved from reference TRBV14 and TRBJ2-3, is EAGVTQFPSHSVIEKGQTVTLRCDPISGHDNLYWYRRVMGKEIKFLLHFVKESKQDESGMPNNRFLAERTGGTYSTLKVQPAELEDSGVYFCASSQLAGARDTQYFGPGTRLTVL.

This rearrangement joins TRBV10-3 to TRBJ2-3; D gene unclear. Germline CDR1 and CDR2: ENHRY and SYGVKD. The CDR3 runs to 14 residues. V lost 3 bases and J lost 2, with 9 bases in between. CDR3 sequence (DNA): TGTGCCATCAGTGAAGGTGGGGACACAGATACGCAGTATTTT. Amino acid sequence: CAISEGGDTDTQYF.

The chain has TRBV12-3 or TRBV12-4 and TRBJ2-1; possibly TRBD2 for D (6 bases). V shed 5 bases and J shed 4 bases, with 18 bases lying between them. The CDR3 has 16 residues. CDR3 amino acids: CASSPLARAGYNEQFF. The CDR3 bases are TGTGCCAGCAGTCCCCTCGCTAGGGCGGGGTACAATGAGCAGTTCTTC.

This clonotype has just a few counts. The chain recombines TRBV20-1 with TRBJ1-4; the D gene is possibly TRBD1 (6 bases). Germline V gene sequence: CDR1 DFQATT, CDR2 SNEGSKA (reference sequence). The CDR3 covers 13 residues. V lost 4 bases to trimming and J lost 7 bases, with 13 bases between them. The CDR3 loop is CSATGELGEKLFF. CDR3 bases: TGCAGTGCTACAGGGGAATTGGGTGAAAAACTGTTTTTT.

Only a few counts were recorded for this clonotype. V usage is TRBV10-3 and J usage is TRBJ2-1; D not certain. Trimming cost V 1 base and J 6 bases, with 7 bases left between them. This CDR3 is built from 13 residues. Germline values: CDR1 ENHRY, CDR2 SYGVKD. The CDR3 protein is CAISELAGNEQFF. CDR3 nucleotide sequence: TGTGCCATCAGTGAGTTAGCTGGCAATGAGCAGTTCTTC.

This chain uses TRBV21-1 with TRBJ1-3; the tabulated D call, TRBD1, remains unverified against the DNA. TRBV21-1 is a listed pseudogene. CDR3 length equals 16 residues. Here the CDR3 DNA reads TGTGCCAGCAGCACCCACTCCCAGGGGCTAGGAAACACCATATATTTT. This gives the protein CASSTHSQGLGNTIYF.

This clonotype has more than one count but fewer than ten. V gene TRBV7-9 combines with J gene TRBJ2-3; 10 nucleotides align to TRBD2. The V gene end was trimmed by 2 bases and the J gene end by 0 bases; junction bases not matched to a gene: 2. Germline V CDR1 and CDR2: SEHNR, FQNEAQ (reference sequence). This CDR3 has 16 amino acids. The CDR3 sequence is CASSLKTSGSTDTQYF. DNA for the CDR3: TGTGCCAGCAGCTTAAAGACTAGCGGGAGCACAGATACGCAGTATTTT.

This clonotype came up many times. The CDR3 is CASSTPPGGSGNTEAFF. CDR3 DNA sequence: TGTGCCAGTAGTACCCCCCCGGGAGGGTCGGGGAACACTGAAGCTTTCTTT. The chain joins TRBV19 to TRBJ1-1; no clear D. V was shortened by 4 bases and J by 1 base, with 19 bases between the two germline ends. CDR3 length equals 17 residues. Germline assignment: CDR1 LNHDA and CDR2 SQIVND (reference sequence).

This chain's CDR3 is CATSRAQGGQETQYF. The CDR3 region has the DNA TGTGCCACCAGCAGAGCCCAGGGGGGGCAAGAGACCCAGTACTTC. The chain combines TRBV15 with TRBJ2-5, with D perhaps being TRBD1 or TRBD2 (7 bases each). This CDR3 is built from 15 residues. Germline V gene sequence: CDR1 LNHNV, CDR2 YYDKDF (reference sequence). Trimming removed 1 base from V and 2 bases from J, with 11 bases in between. The variable domain in full, completed from reference TRBV15 and TRBJ2-5, reads DAMVIQNPRYQVTQFGKPVTLSCSQTLNHNVMYWYQQKSSQAPKLLFHYYDKDFNNEADTPDNFQSRRPNTSFCFLDIRSPGLGDTAMYLCATSRAQGGQETQYFGPGTRLLVL.

This clonotype was picked up a small number of times. The V gene is TRBV7-9, the J gene TRBJ2-5, with D possibly matching TRBD1 (5 bases). Germline loops: CDR1 SEHNR, CDR2 FQNEAQ (reference sequence). The length of the CDR3 is 15 residues. The V and J ends lost 5 bases and 0 bases respectively, with 13 bases between them. This CDR3 reads CASSGPYRYQETQYF. The DNA of the CDR3 is TGTGCCAGCAGCGGCCCCTACAGGTACCAAGAGACCCAGTACTTC.

This chain joins TRBV5-1 and TRBJ2-1; tentative D call: TRBD2 (6 bases). The germline V gene encodes CDR1 SGHRS and CDR2 YFSETQ. V lost 4 bases to trimming and J lost 8 bases, with 22 bases between them. This CDR3 spans 16 amino acids. Here the CDR3 reads CASSPGHGSVWDEQFF. Written as DNA, the CDR3 is TGCGCCAGCAGCCCTGGACACGGGAGCGTTTGGGATGAGCAGTTCTTC.

The chain has TRBV7-8 and TRBJ2-2; 9 bases match TRBD2. The CDR3 is 15 amino acids. With 6 bases clipped from V and 4 bases from J, the junction kept 6 bases outside the gene matches. Germline lookup yields CDR1 SGHVS and CDR2 FQNEAQ. In DNA form, the CDR3 reads TGTGCCAGCAGGCCTACGACTAGCGGCACCGGGGAGCTGTTTTTT. Translating it yields CASRPTTSGTGELFF.

The chain employs TRBV6-5 and TRBJ2-3, with 16 bases matching TRBD2. Losses at the gene ends were 2 bases for V and 2 bases for J; bases not matched to a gene: 7. The CDR3 has 19 residues. Germline V lookup: CDR1 MNHEY, CDR2 SVGAGI. CDR3 nucleotide sequence: TGTGCCAGCAGTTACCTGGGACTAGCGGGAGGGCCCCCCACAGATACGCAGTATTTT. Residues: CASSYLGLAGGPPTDTQYF.

V is TRBV10-3 and J is TRBJ2-7, with 9 bases fitting TRBD2. CDR3 length: 17 amino acids. Trimming removed 4 bases from V and 0 bases from J; junction bases left unmatched: 10. Germline V gene sequence: CDR1 ENHRY, CDR2 SYGVKD. CDR3 amino acids: CAISGVSGSSPSYEQYF. The CDR3 coding sequence is TGTGCCATCAGTGGGGTTAGCGGGAGTTCCCCCTCCTACGAGCAGTACTTC.

This rearrangement joins TRBV7-2 to TRBJ2-3, with unresolved D. Looked up from germline, CDR1 is SGHTA and CDR2 is FQGNSA. V was pared by 1 base and J by 7 bases, with 12 bases between. This CDR3 contains 14 residues. CDR3: CASSLGQSPNTQYF. The CDR3, as DNA: TGTGCCAGCAGCTTAGGGCAGAGCCCGAATACGCAGTATTTT.

This clonotype turned up a few times. The V gene is TRBV7-2, the J gene TRBJ2-1, with 13 bases lining up with TRBD2. Losses at the gene ends were 5 bases for V and 8 bases for J; bases not matched to a gene: 9. Germline-derived CDR1 and CDR2 are SGHTA and FQGNSA. The CDR3 consists of 16 residues. CDR3 DNA: TGTGCCAGCAGCGGACCACTAGCGGGAGGGCGGGATGAGCAGTTCTTC. This translates into CASSGPLAGGRDEQFF.

This clonotype has ten or more counts. The DNA of the CDR3 is TGTGCCAGCAGTTACTCGCGACAGGGTATTTACGAGCAGTACTTC. Protein sequence: CASSYSRQGIYEQYF. The chain couples TRBV6-5 to TRBJ2-7; 7 nucleotides line up with TRBD1. Germline V gives CDR1 MNHEY, CDR2 SVGAGI. V was pared by 0 bases and J by 4 bases, with 6 bases of the junction left unmatched. This CDR3 has 15 amino acids.

This clonotype was observed a few times. This rearrangement joins TRBV6-5 to TRBJ2-5; D remains ambiguous. The CDR3 is 14 amino acids. V lost 1 base to trimming and J lost 0 bases, with 6 bases between them. CDR1 is MNHEY, CDR2 SVGAGI, per germline. The CDR3 loop reads CASSYWRNQETQYF. As DNA, the CDR3 is TGTGCCAGCAGTTACTGGAGAAACCAAGAGACCCAGTACTTC.

The chain couples TRBV24-1 to TRBJ2-3; the D call may be TRBD1 or TRBD2 (7 bases each). CDR1 KGHDR and CDR2 SFDVKD come from the germline V gene. The CDR3 has 15 amino acids. Trimming took off 8 bases at V and 1 base at J, with 15 bases between the two ends. CDR3 bases: TGTGCCACCAATGACAGGGCGGGGGGCACAGATACGCAGTATTTT. Protein sequence: CATNDRAGGTDTQYF.

The table lists this clonotype with a few counts. This sequence joins TRBV7-9 and TRBJ2-6, with a weak D call TRBD1 (5 bases). V shed 5 bases and J shed 4 bases, with 12 bases lying between them. Germline loops: CDR1 SEHNR, CDR2 FQNEAQ (reference sequence). The length of the CDR3 is 15 residues. The CDR3 bases are TGTGCCAGCAGCACCAGGGTACTCGGGGCCAACGTCCTGACTTTC. This sequence encodes CASSTRVLGANVLTF.

This clonotype showed up just a few times. This chain links TRBV6-2 or TRBV6-3 with TRBJ2-1; weak D call: TRBD1 (6 bases). CDR3 length equals 14 residues. The ends were cut back, 2 bases at V and 4 bases at J, with 9 bases in the middle. Germline CDR1 is MNHEY and CDR2 is SVGEGT. The CDR3 sequence: CASSYRQEYNEQFF. As DNA, the CDR3 is TGTGCCAGCAGTTACCGACAGGAATACAATGAGCAGTTCTTC.